The present entry profiles one TCR beta chain with its context. Its specific antigen is unknown. There are no base qualities to consult, and no much larger clone falls within one base. The sample originates from a study of immune cell composition in non-small cell lung cancer (dated by TCRdb to 2016 to 2017). With regard to the full study: Histologic subtype was assigned using H&E plus p63, CK5, Napsin A and TTF-1 immunohistochemistry, mainly lung adenocarcinoma or squamous cell carcinoma. Adaptive Biotechnologies TCR-beta sequencing was carried out on about 34 paired NSCLC tumour and non-adjacent lung specimens, as well as on 26 tumour-only specimens. Supplementary cohort #1 consisted of approximately 9 lung adenocarcinoma cases with paired tumour/lung TCR-beta sequencing and with TIL populations generated to assess tumour reactivity. A handful of tumour specimens that had TCR-beta data belonged to rare histological subtypes and were left out of the subtype comparisons. The investigation overall reported the following: Nearly half of NSCLC cases had tumour-associated clones >0.5%, with approximately 80% of squamous carcinomas showing such clones compared with 33% of adenocarcinomas. Only roughly nine cases were included in the reactivity cohort, and sequence sharing between tumour-reactive clones and the dominant in vivo tumour-associated clones was not shown. Across some ten adenocarcinoma cases, TIL tumour reactivity correlated strongly with maximal tumour-associated clone frequency but not with overall clonality. Compared with lung adenocarcinoma tumours, lung squamous cell carcinoma showed significantly higher Top 10 clone scores and productive clonality. Smoking pack-years did not significantly correlate with tumour TCR-beta clonality.

A two-step multiplex PCR amplified TCR-beta CDR3 regions from genomic DNA, and the second step of the PCR added Illumina-compatible adaptors. TCR-beta immunosequencing was performed on an Illumina platform as a commercial immunoSEQ service. The authors processed their data as follows. Two measures summarised the repertoires: productive clonality, and Top 10 Clones, meaning the percentage of T-cell templates coming from the ten most frequent sequences. Productive clonality ranged from 0 to 1, with 1 indicating a monoclonal population. Sequences comprising at least 0.1% of tumour T-cell templates but absent from matched non-adjacent lung were defined as tumour-associated clones and were identified via log10 scatter plots. Two-group comparisons used Student's t-tests, stages used ANOVA, and relationships used linear regression, analysed in GraphPad Prism7 and R. TCRdb took over this immuneACCESS table, retaining in-frame rearrangements with V and J assigned. Such tables are incomplete; in checked studies, under half of the missing clones stem from an unresolved V gene, and the remainder is unexplained. V, J and clone size derive from that table, while D and trimming were established from the DNA sequence. Across this sample there are around 5,000 clones, with around three quarters seen only once. The top ten clonotypes cover around 16% of the sample.

Trimming accounts for 5 bases at V and 5 bases at J, while the number of junction bases matched to no gene is 10. Per the germline V gene, SGDLS is the CDR1 and YYNGEE is the CDR2. There are 16 amino acids in the CDR3, from cysteine to phenylalanine inclusive. Only CDR3 DNA is held: 48 bases, read in frame from base 1. Frozen aliquots of unsorted single-cell suspensions were used for genomic DNA extraction with the QIAamp DNA kit. Surgically resected non-small cell lung cancer tissue was used for the tumour samples. Tissues arrived within 2 hours of resection and were immediately processed into single-cell suspensions. Tissue was broken up mechanically, digested enzymatically with DNase I, collagenase I and hyaluronidase for around 31 minutes at 37 degrees C, and then filtered and RBC-lysed.

Sequencing was carried out using lung tumor tissue. The clonotype comes from a human donor with non-small cell lung cancer. The sequence joins TRBV9 to TRBJ2-3, and 11 junctional nucleotides match TRBD2. The encoded CDR3 is CASSAIAGGLRDTQYF. The nucleotide sequence is given as TGTGCCAGCAGTGCTATAGCGGGGGGGCTCAGAGATACGCAGTATTTT. When the CDR3 is completed using the reference TRBV9 and TRBJ2-3 genes on either side, the full variable domain is DSGVTQTPKHLITATGQRVTLRCSPRSGDLSVYWYQQSLDQGLQFLIQYYNGEERAKGNILERFSAQQFPDLHSELNLSSLELGDSALYFCASSAIAGGLRDTQYFGPGTRLTVL.